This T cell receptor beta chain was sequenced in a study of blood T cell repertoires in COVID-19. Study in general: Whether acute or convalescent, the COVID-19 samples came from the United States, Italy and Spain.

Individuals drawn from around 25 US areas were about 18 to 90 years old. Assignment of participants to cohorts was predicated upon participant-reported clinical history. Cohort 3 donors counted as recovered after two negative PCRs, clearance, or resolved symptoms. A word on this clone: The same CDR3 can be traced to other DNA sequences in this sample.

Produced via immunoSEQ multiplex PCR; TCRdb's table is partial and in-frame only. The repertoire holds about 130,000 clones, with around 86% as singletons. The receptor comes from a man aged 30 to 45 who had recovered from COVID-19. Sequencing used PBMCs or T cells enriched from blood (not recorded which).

Here the CDR3 reads CASTTGGNTEAFF. For the CDR3, the DNA is TGTGCCAGTACCACCGGGGGGAACACTGAAGCTTTCTTT. The chain uses TRBV19 and TRBJ1-1; D might be TRBD1 (5 bases). V was shortened by 7 bases and J by 1 base, with 10 bases between the two germline ends. The germline CDR1 and CDR2 sequences are LNHDA and SQIVND (reference sequence). The CDR3 totals 13 residues. The full variable domain, completed using reference TRBV19 and TRBJ1-1, is DGGITQSPKYLFRKEGQNVTLSCEQNLNHDAMYWYRQDPGQGLRLIYYSQIVNDFQKGDIAEGYSVSREKKESFPLTVTSAQKNPTAFYLCASTTGGNTEAFFGQGTRLTVV.